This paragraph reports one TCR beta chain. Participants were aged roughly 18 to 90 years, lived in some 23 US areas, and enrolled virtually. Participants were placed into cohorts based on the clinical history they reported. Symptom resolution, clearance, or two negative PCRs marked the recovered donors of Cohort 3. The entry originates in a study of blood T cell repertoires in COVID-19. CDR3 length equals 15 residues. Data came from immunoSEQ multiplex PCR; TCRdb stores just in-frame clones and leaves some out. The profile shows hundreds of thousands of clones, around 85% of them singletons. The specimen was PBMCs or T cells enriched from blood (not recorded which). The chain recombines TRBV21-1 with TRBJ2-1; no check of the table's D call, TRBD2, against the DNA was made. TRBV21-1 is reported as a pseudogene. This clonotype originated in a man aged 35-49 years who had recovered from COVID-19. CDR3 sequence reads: CASSKGLAKNNEQFF. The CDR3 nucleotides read TGTGCCAGCAGCAAAGGACTAGCTAAAAACAATGAGCAGTTCTTC.